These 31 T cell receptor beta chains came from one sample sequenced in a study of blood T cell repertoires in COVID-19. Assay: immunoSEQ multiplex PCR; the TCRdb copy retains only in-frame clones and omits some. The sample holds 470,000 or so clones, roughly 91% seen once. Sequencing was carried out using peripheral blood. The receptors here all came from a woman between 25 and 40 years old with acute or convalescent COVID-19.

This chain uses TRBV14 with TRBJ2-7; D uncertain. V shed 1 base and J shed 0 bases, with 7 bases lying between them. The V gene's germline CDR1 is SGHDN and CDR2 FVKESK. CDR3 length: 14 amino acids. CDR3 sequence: CASSQGAASYEQYF. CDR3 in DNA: TGTGCCAGCAGCCAAGGGGCAGCCTCCTACGAGCAGTACTTC.

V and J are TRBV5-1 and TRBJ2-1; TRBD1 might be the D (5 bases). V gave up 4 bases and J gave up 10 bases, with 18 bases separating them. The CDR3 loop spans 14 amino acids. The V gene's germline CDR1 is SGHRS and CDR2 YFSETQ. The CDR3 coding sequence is TGCGCCAGCAGCCAGCCCCAGGCGAGACAGGAGCAGTTCTTC. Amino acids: CASSQPQARQEQFF.

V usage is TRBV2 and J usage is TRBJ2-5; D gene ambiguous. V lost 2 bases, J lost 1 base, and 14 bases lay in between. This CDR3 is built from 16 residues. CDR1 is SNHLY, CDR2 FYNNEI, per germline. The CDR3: CASSERVFSRQETQYF. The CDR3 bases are TGTGCCAGCAGTGAACGGGTCTTCAGTCGCCAAGAGACCCAGTACTTC.

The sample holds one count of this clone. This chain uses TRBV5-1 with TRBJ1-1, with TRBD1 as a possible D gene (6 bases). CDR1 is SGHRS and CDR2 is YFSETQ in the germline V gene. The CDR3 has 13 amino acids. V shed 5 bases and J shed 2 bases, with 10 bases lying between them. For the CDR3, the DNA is TGCGCCAGCAGGGAACAGGGAAACACTGAAGCTTTCTTT. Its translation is CASREQGNTEAFF.

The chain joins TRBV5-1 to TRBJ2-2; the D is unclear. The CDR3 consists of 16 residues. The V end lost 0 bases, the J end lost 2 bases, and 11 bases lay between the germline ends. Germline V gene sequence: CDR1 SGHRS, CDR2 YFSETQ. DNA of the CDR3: TGCGCCAGCAGCTTGGAACAGTTTTTTAACACCGGGGAGCTGTTTTTT. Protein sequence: CASSLEQFFNTGELFF.

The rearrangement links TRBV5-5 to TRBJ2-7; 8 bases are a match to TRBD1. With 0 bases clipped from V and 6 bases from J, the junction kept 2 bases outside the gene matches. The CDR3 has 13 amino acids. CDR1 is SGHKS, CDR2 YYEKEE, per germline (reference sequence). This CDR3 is CASSLGDRTEQYF. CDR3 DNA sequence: TGTGCCAGCAGCTTGGGGGACAGGACCGAGCAGTACTTC.

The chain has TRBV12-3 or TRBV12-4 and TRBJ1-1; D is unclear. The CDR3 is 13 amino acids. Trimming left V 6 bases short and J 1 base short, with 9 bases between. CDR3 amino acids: CASRRNPNTEAFF. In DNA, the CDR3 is TGTGCCAGCAGGCGAAACCCGAACACTGAAGCTTTCTTT.

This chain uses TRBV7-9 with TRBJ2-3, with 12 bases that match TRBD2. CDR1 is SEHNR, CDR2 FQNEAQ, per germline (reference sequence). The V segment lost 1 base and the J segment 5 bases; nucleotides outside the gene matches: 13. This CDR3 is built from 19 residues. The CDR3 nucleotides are TGTGCCAGCAGCTTAGGTTCTAGCGGGGGGGCAAGGGTCAAAGATACGCAGTATTTT. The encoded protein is CASSLGSSGGARVKDTQYF.

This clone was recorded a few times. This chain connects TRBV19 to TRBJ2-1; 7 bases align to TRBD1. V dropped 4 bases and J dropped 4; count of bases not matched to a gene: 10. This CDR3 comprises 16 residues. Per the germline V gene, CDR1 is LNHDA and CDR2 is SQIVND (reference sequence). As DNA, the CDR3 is TGTGCCAGTAGTAGAACAGGGGATGGGATTTACAATGAGCAGTTCTTC. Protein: CASSRTGDGIYNEQFF.

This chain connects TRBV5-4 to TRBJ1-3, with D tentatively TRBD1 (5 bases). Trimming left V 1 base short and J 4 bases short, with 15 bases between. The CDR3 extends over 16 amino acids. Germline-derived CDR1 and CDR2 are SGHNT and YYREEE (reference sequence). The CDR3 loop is CASSLFGGAAGNTIYF. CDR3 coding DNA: TGTGCCAGCAGCTTGTTTGGTGGGGCAGCCGGAAACACCATATATTTT.

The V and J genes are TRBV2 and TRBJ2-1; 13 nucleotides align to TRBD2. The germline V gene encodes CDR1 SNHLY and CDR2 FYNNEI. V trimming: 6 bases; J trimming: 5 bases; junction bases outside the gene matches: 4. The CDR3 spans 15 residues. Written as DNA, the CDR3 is TGTGCCAGCAGGACACTAGCGGGGGGGCACAATGAGCAGTTCTTC. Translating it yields CASRTLAGGHNEQFF.

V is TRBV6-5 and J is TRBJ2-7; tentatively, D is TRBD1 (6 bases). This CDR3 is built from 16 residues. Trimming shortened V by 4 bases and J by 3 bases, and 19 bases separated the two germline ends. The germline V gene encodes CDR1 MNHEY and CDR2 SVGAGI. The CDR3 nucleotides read TGTGCCAGCAGTTTCCGACCCCCGGGACACTTCTACGAGCAGTACTTC. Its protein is CASSFRPPGHFYEQYF.

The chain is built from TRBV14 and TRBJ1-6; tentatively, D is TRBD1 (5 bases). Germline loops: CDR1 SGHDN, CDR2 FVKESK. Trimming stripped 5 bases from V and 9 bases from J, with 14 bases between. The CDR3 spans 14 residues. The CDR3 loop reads CASSVGTSGSPLHF. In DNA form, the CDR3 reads TGTGCCAGCAGCGTCGGGACTAGCGGTTCACCCCTCCACTTT.

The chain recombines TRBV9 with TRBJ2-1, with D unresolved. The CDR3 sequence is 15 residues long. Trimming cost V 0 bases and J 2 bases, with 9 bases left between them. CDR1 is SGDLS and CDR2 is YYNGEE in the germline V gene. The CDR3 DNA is TGTGCCAGCAGCGTAGACCAGGCCACCTACAATGAGCAGTTCTTC. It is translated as CASSVDQATYNEQFF.

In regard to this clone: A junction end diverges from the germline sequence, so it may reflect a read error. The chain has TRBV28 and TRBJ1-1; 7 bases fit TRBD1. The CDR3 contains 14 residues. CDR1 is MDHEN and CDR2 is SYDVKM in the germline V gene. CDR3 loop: CASSPRRDSTKAFF. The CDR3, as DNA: TGTGCCAGCAGCCCCAGGAGGGACAGCACTAAAGCTTTCTTT.

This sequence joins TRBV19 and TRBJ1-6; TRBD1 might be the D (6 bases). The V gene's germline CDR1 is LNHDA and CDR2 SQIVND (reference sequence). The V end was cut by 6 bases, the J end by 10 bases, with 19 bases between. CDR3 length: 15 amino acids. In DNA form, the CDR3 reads TGTGCCAGTAGACCAACAGGGAGCTTCCACTCACCCCTCCACTTT. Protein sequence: CASRPTGSFHSPLHF.

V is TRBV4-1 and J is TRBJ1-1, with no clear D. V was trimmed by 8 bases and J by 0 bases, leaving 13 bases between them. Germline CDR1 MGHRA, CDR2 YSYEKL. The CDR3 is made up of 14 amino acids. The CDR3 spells CASRPGIMNTEAFF. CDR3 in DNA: TGCGCCAGCCGTCCGGGGATCATGAACACTGAAGCTTTCTTT.

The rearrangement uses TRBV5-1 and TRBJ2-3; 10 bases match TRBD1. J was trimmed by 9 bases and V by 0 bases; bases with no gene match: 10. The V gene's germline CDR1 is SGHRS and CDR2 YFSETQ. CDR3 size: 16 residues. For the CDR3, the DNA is TGCGCCAGCAGCTTGGCGACAGGGGGCCTCCCAGTCACGCAGTATTTT. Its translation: CASSLATGGLPVTQYF.

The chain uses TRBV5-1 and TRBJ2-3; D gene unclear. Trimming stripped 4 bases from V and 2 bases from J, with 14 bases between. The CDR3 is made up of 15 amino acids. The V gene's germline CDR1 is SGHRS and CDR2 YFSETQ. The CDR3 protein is CASSIDDILTDTQYF. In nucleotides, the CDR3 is TGCGCCAGCAGCATCGACGACATCCTCACAGATACGCAGTATTTT.

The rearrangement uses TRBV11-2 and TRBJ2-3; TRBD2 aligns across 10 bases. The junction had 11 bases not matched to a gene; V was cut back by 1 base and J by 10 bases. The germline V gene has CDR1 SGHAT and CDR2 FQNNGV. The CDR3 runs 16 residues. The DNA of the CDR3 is TGTGCCAGCAGCTTAGTTTTAGCGGGGGGCCGGGGGTCGCAGTATTTT. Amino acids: CASSLVLAGGRGSQYF.

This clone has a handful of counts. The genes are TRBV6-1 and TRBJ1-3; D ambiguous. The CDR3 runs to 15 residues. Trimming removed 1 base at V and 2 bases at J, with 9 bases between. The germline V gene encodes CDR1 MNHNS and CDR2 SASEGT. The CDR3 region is CASSEVLSAGNTIYF. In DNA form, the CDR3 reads TGTGCCAGCAGTGAAGTTTTAAGCGCTGGAAACACCATATATTTT.

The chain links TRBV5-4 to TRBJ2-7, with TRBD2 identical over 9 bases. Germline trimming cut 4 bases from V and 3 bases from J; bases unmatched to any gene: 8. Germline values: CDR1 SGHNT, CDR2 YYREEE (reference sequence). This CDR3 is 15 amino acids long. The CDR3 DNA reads TGTGCCAGCAGCGCCGGGACTAGCCACGACTACGAGCAGTACTTC. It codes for CASSAGTSHDYEQYF.

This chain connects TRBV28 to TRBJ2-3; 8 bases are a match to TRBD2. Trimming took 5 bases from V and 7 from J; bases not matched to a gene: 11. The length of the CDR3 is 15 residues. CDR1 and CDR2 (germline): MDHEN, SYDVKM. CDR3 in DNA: TGTGCCAGCAGTGAGGGCGGGGGGACCTATAATACGCAGTATTTT. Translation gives CASSEGGGTYNTQYF. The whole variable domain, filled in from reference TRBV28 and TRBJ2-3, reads DVKVTQSSRYLVKRTGEKVFLECVQDMDHENMFWYRQDPGLGLRLIYFSYDVKMKEKGDIPEGYSVSREKKERFSLILESASTNQTSMYLCASSEGGGTYNTQYFGPGTRLTVL.

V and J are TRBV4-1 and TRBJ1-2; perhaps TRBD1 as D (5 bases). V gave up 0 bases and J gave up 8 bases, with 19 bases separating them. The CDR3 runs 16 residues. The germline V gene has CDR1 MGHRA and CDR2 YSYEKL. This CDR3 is CASSQDGSLIQGGYTF. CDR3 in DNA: TGCGCCAGCAGCCAAGACGGTAGTCTTATCCAGGGAGGCTACACCTTC.

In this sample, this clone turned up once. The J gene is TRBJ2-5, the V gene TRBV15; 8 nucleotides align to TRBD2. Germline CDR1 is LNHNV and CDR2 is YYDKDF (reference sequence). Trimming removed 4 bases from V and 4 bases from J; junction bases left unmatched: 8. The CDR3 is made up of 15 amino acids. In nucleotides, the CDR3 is TGTGCCACCAGCAAACACGGGGGGGCCAGAGAGACCCAGTACTTC. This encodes CATSKHGGARETQYF.

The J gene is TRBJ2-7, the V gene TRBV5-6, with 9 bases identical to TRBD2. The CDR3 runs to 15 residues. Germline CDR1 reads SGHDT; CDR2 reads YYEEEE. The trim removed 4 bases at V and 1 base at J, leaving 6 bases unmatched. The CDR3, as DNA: TGTGCCAGCAGCGCGAAGGCGGGGGGGTCCTACGAGCAGTACTTC. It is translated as CASSAKAGGSYEQYF. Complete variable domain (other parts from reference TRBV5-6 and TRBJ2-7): DAGVTQSPTHLIKTRGQQVTLRCSPKSGHDTVSWYQQALGQGPQFIFQYYEEEERQRGNFPDRFSGHQFPNYSSELNVNALLLGDSALYLCASSAKAGGSYEQYFGPGTRLTVT.

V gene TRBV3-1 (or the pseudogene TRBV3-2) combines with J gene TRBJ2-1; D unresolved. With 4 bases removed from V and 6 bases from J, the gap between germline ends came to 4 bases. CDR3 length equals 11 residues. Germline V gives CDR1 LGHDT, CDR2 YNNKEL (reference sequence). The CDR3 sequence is CASSLINEQFF. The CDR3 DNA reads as TGTGCCAGCAGCCTCATCAATGAGCAGTTCTTC.

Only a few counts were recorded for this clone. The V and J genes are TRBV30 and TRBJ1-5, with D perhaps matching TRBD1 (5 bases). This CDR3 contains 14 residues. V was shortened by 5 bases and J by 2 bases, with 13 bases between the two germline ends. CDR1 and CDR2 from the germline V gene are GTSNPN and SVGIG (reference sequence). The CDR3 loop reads CAWGYLGGNQPQHF. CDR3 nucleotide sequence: TGTGCCTGGGGGTACCTAGGGGGCAATCAGCCCCAGCATTTT.

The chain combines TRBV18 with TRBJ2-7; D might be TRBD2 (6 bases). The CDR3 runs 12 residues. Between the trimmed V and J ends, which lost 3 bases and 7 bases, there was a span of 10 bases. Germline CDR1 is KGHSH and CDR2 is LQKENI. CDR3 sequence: CASSPGGEEQYF. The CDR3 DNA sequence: TGTGCCAGCTCACCGGGCGGGGAAGAGCAGTACTTC.

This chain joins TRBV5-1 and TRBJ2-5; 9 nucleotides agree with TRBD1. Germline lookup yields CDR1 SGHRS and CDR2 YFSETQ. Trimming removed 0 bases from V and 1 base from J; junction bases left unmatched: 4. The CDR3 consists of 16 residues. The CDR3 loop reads CASSLGGTGPQETQYF. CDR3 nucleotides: TGCGCCAGCAGCTTGGGAGGGACAGGGCCCCAAGAGACCCAGTACTTC.

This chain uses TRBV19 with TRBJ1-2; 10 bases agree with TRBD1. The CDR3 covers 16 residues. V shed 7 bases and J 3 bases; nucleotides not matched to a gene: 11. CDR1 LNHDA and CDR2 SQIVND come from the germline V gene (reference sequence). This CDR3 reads CASKAGQGYVYYGYTF. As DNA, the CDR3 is TGTGCCAGTAAAGCGGGACAGGGGTATGTCTACTATGGCTACACCTTC.